This record looks at one T cell receptor beta chain sequence and its context. Study processing details: Reference gene primer amplification gave nucleated cell count estimates. The data were produced by immunoSEQ multiplex PCR, yet TCRdb's version contains in-frame clones alone and is incomplete. That table gives V, J and clone size, and the DNA gave D and trimming. The sample has more than 110,000 clones, 85% to 90% seen once; the top ten hold 11%. This CDR3 region has 19 residues. The germline V gene encodes CDR1 WNHNN and CDR2 SYGVQD (reference sequence). V was trimmed by 6 bases and J by 0 bases, leaving 26 bases between them. These data originate in a study of blood T cell repertoires in COVID-19.

This chain links TRBV10-1 with TRBJ1-1; D is ambiguous. This TCR came from a woman of 80 years or more with acute or convalescent COVID-19. The sample comprised peripheral blood. CDR3 residues: CASSAESTEGRRVNTEAFF. The DNA of the CDR3 is TGCGCCAGCAGCGCAGAGTCAACTGAAGGGAGGCGGGTGAACACTGAAGCTTTCTTT.